The entry below describes one T cell receptor beta chain. This entry comes from a study of beta chain features in type 1 diabetes. Germline V CDR1 and CDR2: GTSNPN, SVGIG (reference sequence). V was clipped by 3 bases and J by 4 bases, with 13 bases between them. This CDR3 region has 14 residues. Expressed TCRB transcripts were sequenced, since all the RNA that had been isolated was reverse transcribed. Measured with immunoSEQ multiplex PCR; TCRdb has only the in-frame clones, and not every one. This table holds hundreds of thousands of clones, 68% found once. V usage is TRBV30 and J usage is TRBJ1-5; TRBD1 is a possible D gene (6 bases). The specimen was naive CD4+ T cells from blood. The clonotype was recovered from a man aged 30 to 45 in good health. In DNA form, the CDR3 reads TGTGCCTGGAGCAGGGCAGGGACAAATCAGCCCCAGCATTTT. As protein: CAWSRAGTNQPQHF.